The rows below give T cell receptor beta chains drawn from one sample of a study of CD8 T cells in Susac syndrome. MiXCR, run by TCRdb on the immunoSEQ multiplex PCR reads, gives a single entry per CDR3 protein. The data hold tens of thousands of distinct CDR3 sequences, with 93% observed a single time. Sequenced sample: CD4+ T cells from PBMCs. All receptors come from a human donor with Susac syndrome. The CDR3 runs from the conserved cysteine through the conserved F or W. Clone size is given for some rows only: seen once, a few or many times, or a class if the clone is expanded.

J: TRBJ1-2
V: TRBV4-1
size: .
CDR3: CASSQDQGFDSYGYTF

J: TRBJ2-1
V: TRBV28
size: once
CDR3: CASTLAPALEQFF

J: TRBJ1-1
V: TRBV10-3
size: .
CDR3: CAISATGGSTEAFF

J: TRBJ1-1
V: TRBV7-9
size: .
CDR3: CASSALTVNTEAFF

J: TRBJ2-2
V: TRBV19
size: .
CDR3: CASSPDSGGTVHGELFF

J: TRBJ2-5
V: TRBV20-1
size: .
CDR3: CSAREGLAPSQETQYF

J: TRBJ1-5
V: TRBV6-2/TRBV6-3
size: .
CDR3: CASSQIWGTGEFNQPQHF

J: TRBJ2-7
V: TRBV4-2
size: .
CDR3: CASSVDSRQGAYEQYF

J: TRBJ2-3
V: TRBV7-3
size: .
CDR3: CASSLPPERTQYF

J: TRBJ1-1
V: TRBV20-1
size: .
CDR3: CSAPIELGEAFF

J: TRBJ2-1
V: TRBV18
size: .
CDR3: CASSSGTGTYNEQFF

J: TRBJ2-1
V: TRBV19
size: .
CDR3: CASSIFLGTDSNEQFF

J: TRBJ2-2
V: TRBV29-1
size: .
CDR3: CSVRSGVVTGELFF

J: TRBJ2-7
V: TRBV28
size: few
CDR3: CASSIYEQYF

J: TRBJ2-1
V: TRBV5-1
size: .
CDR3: CASRSGTGNNNEQFF

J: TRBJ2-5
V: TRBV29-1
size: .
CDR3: CSVEDPAWGGGTQYF

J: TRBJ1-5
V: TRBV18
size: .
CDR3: CASSPPGWGGGQPQHF

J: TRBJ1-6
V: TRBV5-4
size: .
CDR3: CASSLGGFTAPLHF

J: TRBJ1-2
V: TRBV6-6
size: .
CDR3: CASSYSRTIPWGYTF

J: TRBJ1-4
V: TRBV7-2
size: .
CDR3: CASSLGIAGVNEKLFF

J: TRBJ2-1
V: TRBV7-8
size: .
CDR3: CASSLGPPSGDPSYNEQFF

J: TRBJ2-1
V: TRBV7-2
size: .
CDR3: CASTERGGDNEQFF

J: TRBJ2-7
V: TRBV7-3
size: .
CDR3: CASSLKGQGRYEQYF

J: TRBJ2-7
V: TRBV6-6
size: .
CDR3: CASRQGETGEQYF

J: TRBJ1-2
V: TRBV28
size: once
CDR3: CASSWTGLTYGYTF

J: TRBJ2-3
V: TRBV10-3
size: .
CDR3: CAIRPSAAGGPGTQYF

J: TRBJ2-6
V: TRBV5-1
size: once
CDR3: CASTLSSWSGSGANVLTF

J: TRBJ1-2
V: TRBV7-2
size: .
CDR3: CASSPSSDRVGYGYTF

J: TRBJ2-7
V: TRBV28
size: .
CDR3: CASSTGGSYYEQYF

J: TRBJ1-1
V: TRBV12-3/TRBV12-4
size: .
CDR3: CASSLIEYTEAFF

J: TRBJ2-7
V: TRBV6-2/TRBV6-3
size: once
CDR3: CASRGQGSYEQYF

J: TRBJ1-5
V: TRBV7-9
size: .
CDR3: CAAGGNQPQHF

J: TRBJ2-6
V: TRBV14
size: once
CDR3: CASSPRDLAGANVLTF

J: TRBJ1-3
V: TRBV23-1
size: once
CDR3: CASSQGPGQGDSNTIYF

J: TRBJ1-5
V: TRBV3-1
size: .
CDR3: CASSQHDRAQPQHF

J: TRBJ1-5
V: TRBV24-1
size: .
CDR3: CAISTGRLGQPQHF

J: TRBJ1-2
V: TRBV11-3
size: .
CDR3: CASSKANYGYTF

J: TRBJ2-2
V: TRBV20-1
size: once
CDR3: CSGQGHYTGELFF

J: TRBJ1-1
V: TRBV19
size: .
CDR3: CASTPRGQGSSEAFF

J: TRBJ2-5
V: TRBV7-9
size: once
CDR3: CASSFRRDQETQYF

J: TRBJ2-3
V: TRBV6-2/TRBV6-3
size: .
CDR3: CASSYTTDTQYF

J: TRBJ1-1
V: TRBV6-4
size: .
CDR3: CASSERMNTEAFF